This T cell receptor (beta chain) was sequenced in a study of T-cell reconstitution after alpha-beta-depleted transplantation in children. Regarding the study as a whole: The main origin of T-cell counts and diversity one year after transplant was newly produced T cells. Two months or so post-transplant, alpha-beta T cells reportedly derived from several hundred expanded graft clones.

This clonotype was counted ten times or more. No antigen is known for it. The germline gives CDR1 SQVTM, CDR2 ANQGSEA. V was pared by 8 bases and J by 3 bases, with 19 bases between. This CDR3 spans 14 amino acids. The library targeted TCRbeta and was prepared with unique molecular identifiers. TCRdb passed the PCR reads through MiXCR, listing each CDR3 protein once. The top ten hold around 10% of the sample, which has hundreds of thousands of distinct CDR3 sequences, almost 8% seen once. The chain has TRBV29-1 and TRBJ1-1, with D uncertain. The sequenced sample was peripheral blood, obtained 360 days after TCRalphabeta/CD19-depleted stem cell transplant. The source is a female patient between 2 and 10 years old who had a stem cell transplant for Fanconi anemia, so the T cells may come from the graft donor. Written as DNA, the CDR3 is TGCAGCTCCACGCCCGGCGGTAAGGACACTGAAGCTTTCTTT. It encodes CSSTPGGKDTEAFF.